This entry concerns a single T cell receptor (beta chain). Its antigen is not known. Germline V gene sequence: CDR1 SGHAT, CDR2 FQDESV (reference sequence). Trimming stripped 6 bases from V and 4 bases from J, with 9 bases between. The CDR3 loop spans 12 amino acids. This sample stems from a study of T cell repertoires and HLA-DP antigens. On the study more broadly: CD4+ T cells were cocultured with HeLa cells expressing HLA-DP. Whole-study findings and limits: Antigen presentation used HeLa cells, with total CD4+ cells responding.

Pre-culture CD4+ samples were sequenced deeply, targeting fewer than 250,000 T cell genomes. Using immunoSEQ multiplex PCR, the repertoire was profiled, and TCRdb retains in-frame clones only, with some absent. The sample has 65,000 to 90,000 clones; 80% are singletons. This chain connects TRBV11-1 to TRBJ2-5; D is uncertain. This TCR derives from a man in his fifties or sixties in good health and CMV-seronegative. What was sequenced was CD4+ T cells from PBMCs. CDR3 bases: TGTGCCAGCAGGCAGCGAGGAGAGACCCAGTACTTC. It specifies CASRQRGETQYF. Based on the CDR3 plus reference TRBV11-1 and TRBJ2-5, the full variable domain is EAEVAQSPRYKITEKSQAVAFWCDPISGHATLYWYRQILGQGPELLVQFQDESVVDDSQLPKDRFSAERLKGVDSTLKIQPAELGDSAMYLCASRQRGETQYFGPGTRLLVL.